This T cell receptor beta chain was identified in a study of blood T cell repertoires in COVID-19. Overall study context: The United States, Italy and Spain supplied acute and convalescent COVID-19 samples. PBMCs, B-cell-depleted T cells, or T cells provided the cDNA or gDNA that made up the material.

Sequencing used immunoSEQ multiplex PCR; TCRdb keeps in-frame clones, though not all of them. The sample shows just under 150,000 clones, over 85% of them seen only once. Germline CDR1 is ENHRY and CDR2 is SYGVKD. This CDR3 region has 13 residues. The ends were cut back, 8 bases at V and 7 bases at J, with 17 bases in the middle. Sequenced input: peripheral blood. The TCR originated in a human donor in a cohort sampled during active COVID-19. The chain combines TRBV10-3 with TRBJ1-2, with a possible D match to TRBD1 (5 bases). CDR3 protein: CAIDSDGGFGYTF. DNA for the CDR3: TGTGCCATCGACTCGGACGGGGGATTTGGCTACACCTTC.